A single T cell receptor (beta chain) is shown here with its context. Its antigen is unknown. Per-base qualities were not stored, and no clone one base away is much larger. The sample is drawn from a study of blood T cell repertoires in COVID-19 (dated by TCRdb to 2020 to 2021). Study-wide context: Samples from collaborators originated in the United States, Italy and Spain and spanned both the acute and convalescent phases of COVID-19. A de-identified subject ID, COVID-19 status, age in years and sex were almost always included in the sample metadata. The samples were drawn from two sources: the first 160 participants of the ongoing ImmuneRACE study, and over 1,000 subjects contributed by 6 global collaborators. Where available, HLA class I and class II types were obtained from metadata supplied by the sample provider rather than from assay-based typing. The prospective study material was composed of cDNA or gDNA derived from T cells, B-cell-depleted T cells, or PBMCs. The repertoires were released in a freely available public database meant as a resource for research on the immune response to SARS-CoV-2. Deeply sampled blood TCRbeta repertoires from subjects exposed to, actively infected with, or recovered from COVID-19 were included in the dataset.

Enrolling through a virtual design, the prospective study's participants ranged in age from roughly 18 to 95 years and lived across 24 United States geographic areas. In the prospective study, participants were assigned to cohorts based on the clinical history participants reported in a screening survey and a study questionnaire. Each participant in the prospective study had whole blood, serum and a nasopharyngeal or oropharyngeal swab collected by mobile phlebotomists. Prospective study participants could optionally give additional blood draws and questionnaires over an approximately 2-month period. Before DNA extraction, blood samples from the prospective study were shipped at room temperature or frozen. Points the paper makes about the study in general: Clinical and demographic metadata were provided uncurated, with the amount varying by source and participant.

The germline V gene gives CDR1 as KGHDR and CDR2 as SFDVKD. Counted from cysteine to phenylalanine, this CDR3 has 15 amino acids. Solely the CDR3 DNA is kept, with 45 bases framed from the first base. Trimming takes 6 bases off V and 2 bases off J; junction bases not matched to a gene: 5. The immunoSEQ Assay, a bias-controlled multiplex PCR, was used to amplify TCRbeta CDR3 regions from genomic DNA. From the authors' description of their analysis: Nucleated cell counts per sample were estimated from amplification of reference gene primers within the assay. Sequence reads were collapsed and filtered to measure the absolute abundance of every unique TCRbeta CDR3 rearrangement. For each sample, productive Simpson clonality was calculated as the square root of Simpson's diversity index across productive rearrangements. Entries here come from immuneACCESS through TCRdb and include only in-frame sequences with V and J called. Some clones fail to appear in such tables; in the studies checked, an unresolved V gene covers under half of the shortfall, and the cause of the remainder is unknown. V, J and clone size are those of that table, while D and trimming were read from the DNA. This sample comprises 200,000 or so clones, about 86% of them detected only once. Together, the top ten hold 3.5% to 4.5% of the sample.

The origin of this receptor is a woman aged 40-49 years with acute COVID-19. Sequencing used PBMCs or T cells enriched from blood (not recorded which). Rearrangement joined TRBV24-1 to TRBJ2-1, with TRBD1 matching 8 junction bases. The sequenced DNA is TGTGCCACCAGTAGGGGACAGGCTCCCTACAATGAGCAGTTCTTC. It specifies CATSRGQAPYNEQFF.